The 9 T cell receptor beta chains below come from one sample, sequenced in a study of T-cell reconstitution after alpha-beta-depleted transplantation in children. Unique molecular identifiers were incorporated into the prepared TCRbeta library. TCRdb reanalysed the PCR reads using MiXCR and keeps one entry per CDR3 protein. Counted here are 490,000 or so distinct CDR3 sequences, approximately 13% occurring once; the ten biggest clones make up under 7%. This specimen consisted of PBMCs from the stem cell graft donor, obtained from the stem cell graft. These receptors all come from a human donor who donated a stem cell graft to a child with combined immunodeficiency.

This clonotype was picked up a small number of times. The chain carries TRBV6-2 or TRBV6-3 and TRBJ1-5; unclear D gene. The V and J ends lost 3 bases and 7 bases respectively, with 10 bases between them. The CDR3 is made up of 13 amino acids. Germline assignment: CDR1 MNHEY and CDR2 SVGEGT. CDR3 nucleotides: TGTGCCAGCAGTTATGGGCGAGGGCAGCCCCAGCATTTT. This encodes CASSYGRGQPQHF.

CDR3 residues: CASSSWTEHQETQYF. In DNA form, the CDR3 reads TGTGCCAGCAGTTCGTGGACGGAGCACCAAGAGACCCAGTACTTC. The chain employs TRBV6-5 and TRBJ2-5, with D unresolved. The germline V gene encodes CDR1 MNHEY and CDR2 SVGAGI. The CDR3 covers 15 residues. V lost 4 bases and J lost 0, with 12 bases in between.

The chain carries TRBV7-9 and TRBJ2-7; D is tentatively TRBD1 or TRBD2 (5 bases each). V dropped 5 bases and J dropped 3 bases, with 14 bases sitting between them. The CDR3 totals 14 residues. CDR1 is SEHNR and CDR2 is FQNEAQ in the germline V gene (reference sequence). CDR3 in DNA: TGTGCCAGCAGCCCGGGGCGGTCGCTCTACGAGCAGTACTTC. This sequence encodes CASSPGRSLYEQYF. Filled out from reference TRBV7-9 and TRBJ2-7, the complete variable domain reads DTGVSQNPRHKITKRGQNVTFRCDPISEHNRLYWYRQTLGQGPEFLTYFQNEAQLEKSRLLSDRFSAERPKGSFSTLEIQRTEQGDSAMYLCASSPGRSLYEQYFGPGTRLTVT.

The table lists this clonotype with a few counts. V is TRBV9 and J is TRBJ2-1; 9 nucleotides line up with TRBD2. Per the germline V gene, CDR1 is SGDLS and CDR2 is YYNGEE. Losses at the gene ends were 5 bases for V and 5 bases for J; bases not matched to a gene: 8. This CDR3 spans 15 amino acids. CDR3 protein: CASSYSGGNDNEQFF. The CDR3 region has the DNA TGTGCCAGCAGTTACAGCGGGGGGAACGACAATGAGCAGTTCTTC.

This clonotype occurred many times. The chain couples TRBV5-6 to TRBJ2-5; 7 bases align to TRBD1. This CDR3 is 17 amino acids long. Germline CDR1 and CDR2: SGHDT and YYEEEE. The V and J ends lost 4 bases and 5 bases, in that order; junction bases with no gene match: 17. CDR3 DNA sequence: TGTGCCAGCAGCCAGAGACAGGGAAGTTACCTGGGGGAGACCCAGTACTTC. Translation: CASSQRQGSYLGETQYF. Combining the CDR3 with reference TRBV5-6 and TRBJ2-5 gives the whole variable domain DAGVTQSPTHLIKTRGQQVTLRCSPKSGHDTVSWYQQALGQGPQFIFQYYEEEERQRGNFPDRFSGHQFPNYSSELNVNALLLGDSALYLCASSQRQGSYLGETQYFGPGTRLLVL.

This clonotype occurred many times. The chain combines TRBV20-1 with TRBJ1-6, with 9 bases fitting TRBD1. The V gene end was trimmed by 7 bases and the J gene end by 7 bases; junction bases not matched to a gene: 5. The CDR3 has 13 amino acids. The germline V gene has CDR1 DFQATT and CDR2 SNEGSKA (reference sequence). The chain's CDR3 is CSVRGTGNSPLHF. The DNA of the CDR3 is TGCAGTGTTAGGGGGACAGGGAATTCACCCCTCCACTTT.

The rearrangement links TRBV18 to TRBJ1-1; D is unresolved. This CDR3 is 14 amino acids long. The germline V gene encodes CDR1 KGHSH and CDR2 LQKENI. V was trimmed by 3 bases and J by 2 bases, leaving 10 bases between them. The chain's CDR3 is CASSPTVSNTEAFF. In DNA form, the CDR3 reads TGTGCCAGCTCACCCACAGTCTCCAACACTGAAGCTTTCTTT. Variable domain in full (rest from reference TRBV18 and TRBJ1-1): NAGVMQNPRHLVRRRGQEARLRCSPMKGHSHVYWYRQLPEEGLKFMVYLQKENIIDESGMPKERFSAEFPKEGPSILRIQQVVRGDSAAYFCASSPTVSNTEAFFGQGTRLTVV.

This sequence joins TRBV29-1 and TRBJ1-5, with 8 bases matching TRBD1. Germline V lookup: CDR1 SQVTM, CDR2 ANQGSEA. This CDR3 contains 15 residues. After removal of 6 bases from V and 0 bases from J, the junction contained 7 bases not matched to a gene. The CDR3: CSVRGTGGSNQPQHF. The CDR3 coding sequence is TGCAGCGTCCGCGGGACAGGCGGTAGCAATCAGCCCCAGCATTTT. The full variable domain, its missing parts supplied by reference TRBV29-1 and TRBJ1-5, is SAVISQKPSRDICQRGTSLTIQCQVDSQVTMMFWYRQQPGQSLTLIATANQGSEATYESGFVIDKFPISRPNLTFSTLTVSNMSPEDSSIYLCSVRGTGGSNQPQHFGDGTRLSIL.

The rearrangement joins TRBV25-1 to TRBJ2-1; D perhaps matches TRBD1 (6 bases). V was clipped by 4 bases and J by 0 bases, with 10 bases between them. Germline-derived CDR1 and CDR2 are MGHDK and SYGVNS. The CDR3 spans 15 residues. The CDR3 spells CASSALDSSYNEQFF. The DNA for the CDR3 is TGTGCCAGCAGTGCTCTGGACAGCTCCTACAATGAGCAGTTCTTC.